A selection of T cell receptor beta chains follows, all from one sample in a study of cytomegalovirus exposure and HLA in healthy donors. Some clones are missing from TCRdb's copy, which holds only in-frame ones; the method was immunoSEQ multiplex PCR. The sample contains tens of thousands of clones, just under 80% of which appear only once. Sequencing was done on a sample of PBMCs. All receptors derive from a woman aged 40-49 years in good health and CMV-seronegative. Each CDR3 is given with its conserved first and last residue. A D gene is named only where the DNA matches it firmly. The size of a clone is reported for some rows only, either as once, few or many, or as a class for expanded clones.

J gene,clone size,D gene,V gene,CDR3 protein,CDR3 DNA
TRBJ2-3,.,.,TRBV29-1,CSGNQGNTDTQYF,TGCAGCGGTAACCAGGGGAACACAGATACGCAGTATTTT
TRBJ1-5,.,.,TRBV4-2,CASSQSPVVSNQPQHF,TGTGCCAGCAGCCAGTCTCCCGTCGTATCGAATCAGCCCCAGCATTTT
TRBJ1-6,.,.,TRBV4-1,CASSQAQNNSPLHF,TGCGCCAGCAGCCAAGCACAGAATAATTCACCCCTCCACTTT
TRBJ1-2,once,TRBD1,TRBV5-1,CASSLDINRGRSYTF,TGCGCCAGCAGCTTGGATATTAACAGGGGTCGTAGCTACACCTTC
TRBJ2-3,many,.,TRBV7-9,CASSLASSRDTQYF,TGTGCCAGCAGCTTAGCTAGCTCTAGGGATACGCAGTATTTT
TRBJ1-1,.,.,TRBV19,CASSHRELNTEAFF,TGTGCCAGTAGTCACAGGGAATTGAACACTGAAGCTTTCTTT
TRBJ1-2,.,TRBD1,TRBV7-2,CASSRQGSYGYTF,TGTGCCAGCAGCCGACAGGGTAGCTATGGCTACACCTTC
TRBJ1-1,.,.,TRBV10-1,CASRMTAYNTEAFF,TGCGCCAGCAGGATGACAGCCTACAACACTGAAGCTTTCTTT
TRBJ2-3,.,TRBD2,TRBV15,CATSRVAGGTDTQYF,TGTGCCACCAGCAGAGTAGCGGGGGGCACAGATACGCAGTATTTT
TRBJ1-4,.,.,TRBV4-2,CASSQDTPGTNEKLFF,TGTGCCAGCAGCCAAGATACTCCAGGCACTAATGAAAAACTGTTTTTT
TRBJ1-5,.,.,TRBV23-1,CASSLRTLSNQPQHF,TGCGCCAGCAGTCTTAGGACATTGAGCAATCAGCCCCAGCATTTT
TRBJ1-1,few,.,TRBV4-3,CASSQDGGYWEAFF,TGCGCCAGCAGCCAAGATGGGGGGTATTGGGAAGCTTTCTTT
TRBJ2-3,.,.,TRBV7-3,CASSYSRELDTQYF,TGTGCCAGCAGCTATAGCCGGGAGTTAGATACGCAGTATTTT
TRBJ1-1,.,TRBD1,TRBV5-1,CASSRQDRGTEAFF,TGCGCCAGCAGCAGACAAGACAGGGGCACTGAAGCTTTCTTT
TRBJ2-1,.,TRBD2,TRBV9,CASSEGLGGVNEQFF,TGTGCCAGCAGCGAGGGACTAGGTGGTGTTAATGAGCAGTTCTTC
TRBJ2-3,.,TRBD2,TRBV10-3,CAISPSTSGDTDTQYF,TGTGCCATCAGTCCTAGTACTAGCGGGGACACAGATACGCAGTATTTT
TRBJ1-1,.,TRBD1,TRBV6-5,CASSRQGREAFF,TGTGCCAGCAGTCGACAGGGCCGTGAAGCTTTCTTT
TRBJ2-1,.,.,TRBV4-1,CASSPSGNEQFF,TGCGCCAGCAGTCCCTCCGGCAATGAGCAGTTCTTC
TRBJ2-5,.,.,TRBV30,CAWSPQAQETQYF,TGTGCCTGGAGCCCACAGGCCCAAGAGACCCAGTACTTC
TRBJ1-2,.,.,TRBV28,CASGSAHPANYGYTF,TGTGCCAGCGGCTCCGCCCACCCCGCTAACTATGGCTACACCTTC
TRBJ1-1,.,.,TRBV5-4,CASSSNSGYPEAFF,TGTGCCAGCAGCTCCAACTCAGGGTACCCTGAAGCTTTCTTT
TRBJ1-4,few,TRBD1,TRBV4-3,CASSQDLTGGAEKLFF,TGCGCCAGCAGCCAAGATCTTACAGGGGGGGCTGAAAAACTGTTTTTT
TRBJ2-7,.,.,TRBV18,CASSLTGAYEQYF,TGTGCCAGCTCACTTACAGGAGCCTACGAGCAGTACTTC
TRBJ1-1,once,.,TRBV5-8,CASSLAGKDTEAFF,TGTGCCAGCAGCTTGGCGGGGAAGGACACTGAAGCTTTCTTT
TRBJ1-5,.,.,TRBV4-1,CASSQDWGDEGNQPQHF,TGCGCCAGCAGCCAAGATTGGGGCGATGAAGGCAATCAGCCCCAGCATTTT
TRBJ2-1,few,.,TRBV7-6,CASSLEGGSSYNEQFF,TGTGCCAGCAGCTTAGAGGGAGGCAGCTCCTACAATGAGCAGTTCTTC
TRBJ2-7,.,.,TRBV7-2,CASSLGRERYEQYF,TGTGCCAGCAGCTTGGGCAGGGAACGTTACGAGCAGTACTTC
TRBJ1-2,.,.,TRBV29-1,CSVRRGSLTDGYTF,TGCAGCGTTAGGCGGGGCTCCCTAACGGATGGCTACACCTTC
TRBJ1-3,.,.,TRBV7-2,CASRPTRGGNTIYF,TGTGCCAGCAGACCGACCAGGGGCGGAAACACCATATATTTT
TRBJ1-2,few,.,TRBV6-5,CASSGSNYGYTF,TGTGCCAGCAGTGGCTCTAACTATGGCTACACCTTC
TRBJ1-2,.,TRBD1,TRBV5-1,CASRGTGRDGYTF,TGCGCCAGCAGAGGGACAGGCAGAGATGGCTACACCTTC
TRBJ1-5,.,TRBD1,TRBV7-2,CASSLDRGNQPQHF,TGTGCCAGCAGCTTAGACAGGGGTAATCAGCCCCAGCATTTT
TRBJ2-2,.,.,TRBV28,CASLRAGAHTGELFF,TGTGCCAGCCTTAGGGCGGGGGCCCACACCGGGGAGCTGTTTTTT
TRBJ2-7,.,TRBD1,TRBV7-9,CASRLEGQVGLDF,TGTGCCAGCAGACTAGAGGGACAGGTCGGCCTAGACTTC
TRBJ1-2,.,.,TRBV7-2,CASSQEAHYGYTF,TGTGCCAGCAGCCAGGAAGCCCATTATGGCTACACCTTC
TRBJ2-7,.,TRBD1,TRBV5-4,CASSLDRGKQYF,TGTGCCAGCAGCTTGGACAGGGGGAAGCAGTACTTC
TRBJ2-2,.,.,TRBV30,CAWSKRGFTGELFF,TGTGCCTGGAGTAAACGGGGTTTCACCGGGGAGCTGTTTTTT
TRBJ1-1,.,.,TRBV28,CASSLFPGVGTEAFF,TGTGCCAGCAGTTTATTTCCGGGAGTTGGCACTGAAGCTTTCTTT
TRBJ1-1,.,.,TRBV5-8,CASSLAFRIGTEAFF,TGTGCCAGCAGCTTGGCTTTTAGAATTGGCACTGAAGCTTTCTTT